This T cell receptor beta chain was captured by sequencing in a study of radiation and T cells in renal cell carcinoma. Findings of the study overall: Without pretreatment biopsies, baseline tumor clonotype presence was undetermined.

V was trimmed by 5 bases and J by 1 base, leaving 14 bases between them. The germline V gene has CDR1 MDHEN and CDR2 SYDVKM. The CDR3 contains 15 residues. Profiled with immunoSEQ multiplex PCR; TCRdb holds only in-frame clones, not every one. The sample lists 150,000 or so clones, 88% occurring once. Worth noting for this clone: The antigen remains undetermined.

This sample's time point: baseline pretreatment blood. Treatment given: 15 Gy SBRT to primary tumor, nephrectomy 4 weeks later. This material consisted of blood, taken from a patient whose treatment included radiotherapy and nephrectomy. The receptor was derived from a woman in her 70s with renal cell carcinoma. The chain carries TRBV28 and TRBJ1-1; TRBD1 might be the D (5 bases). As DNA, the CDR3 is TGTGCCAGCAGTCCGGGAGGGCAGGGGAACACTGAAGCTTTCTTT. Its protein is CASSPGGQGNTEAFF.